This TCR beta chain is drawn from a study of CD8+ T cells in alopecia areata. Sequencing templates came from extracted RNA that was reverse transcribed into cDNA. Sequenced by immunoSEQ multiplex PCR; TCRdb stores in-frame clones only, minus some. There are some 130,000 clones in the sample; nearly 55% occur only once, and less than 20% lies in the top ten. The table lists this clone with a few counts. Treatment specified: oral pan-JAK inhibitor, 5-10 mg twice daily. Trimming left V 5 bases short and J 5 bases short, with 5 bases between. The CDR3 is 11 residues long. Germline assignment: CDR1 SEHNR and CDR2 FQNEAQ (reference sequence).

This material consisted of CD8+ T cells sorted from blood, taken at week 4, from a patient treated with tofacitinib. The chain combines TRBV7-9 with TRBJ2-3, with D perhaps matching TRBD2 (5 bases). The clonotype originates from a human donor with alopecia areata. CDR3 loop: CASSGRDTQYF. The CDR3 DNA reads TGTGCCAGCAGCGGGAGAGATACGCAGTATTTT.